These 30 T cell receptor beta chains share one sample of origin, sequenced in a study of OX40 agonist ivuxolimab in advanced cancers. Some clones are missing from TCRdb's copy, which holds only in-frame ones; the method was immunoSEQ multiplex PCR. Counted here are about 64,000 clones, more than 80% occurring once; the ten biggest clones make up about 2%. Sequenced here: CD4+ or CD8+ T cells sorted from blood, sampled in a trial of the OX40 agonist ivuxolimab. The receptors originated from an adult with an advanced solid tumor such as melanoma, head and neck, liver or kidney cancer.

The genes are TRBV7-7 and TRBJ2-1; 7 bases are a match to TRBD2. CDR3 length: 20 residues. V trimming: 0 bases; J trimming: 0 bases; junction bases outside the gene matches: 14. The germline CDR1 and CDR2 sequences are SSHAT and FNYEAQ (reference sequence). The DNA of the CDR3 is TGTGCCAGCAGCTTAGCGGGCGGGCTAGCGGTCCCAAGCTCCTACAATGAGCAGTTCTTC. It codes for CASSLAGGLAVPSSYNEQFF.

V usage is TRBV11-2 and J usage is TRBJ2-2; a possible D gene is TRBD2 (5 bases). The V end was cut by 2 bases, the J end by 1 base, with 8 bases between. This CDR3 is 15 amino acids long. The V gene's germline CDR1 is SGHAT and CDR2 FQNNGV. The CDR3 coding sequence is TGTGCCAGCAGCTTACGAGGGATGAACACCGGGGAGCTGTTTTTT. Protein sequence: CASSLRGMNTGELFF.

The table lists this clone with a few counts. This rearrangement joins TRBV5-1 to TRBJ2-7; 12 positions match TRBD2. Germline CDR1 SGHRS, CDR2 YFSETQ. V lost 1 base, J lost 2 bases, and 10 bases stayed unmatched. The CDR3 is made up of 18 amino acids. The CDR3 bases are TGCGCCAGCAGCTTGTACGGAACCGGGACTAGCGGGCCCTACGAGCAGTACTTC. Protein: CASSLYGTGTSGPYEQYF.

The chain is built from TRBV13 and TRBJ2-5; tentatively, D is TRBD1 or TRBD2 (5 bases each). Germline V lookup: CDR1 PRHDT, CDR2 FYEKMQ (reference sequence). Trimming removed 5 bases at V and 5 bases at J, with 18 bases between. The length of the CDR3 is 15 residues. The CDR3: CASSAPWGFGETQYF. Written as DNA, the CDR3 is TGTGCCAGCAGCGCACCTTGGGGGTTCGGGGAGACCCAGTACTTC.

This clone was picked up a small number of times. The chain joins TRBV4-1 to TRBJ1-1, with D unclear. CDR1 and CDR2 from the germline V gene are MGHRA and YSYEKL. The CDR3 spans 15 residues. V lost 3 bases, J lost 2 bases, and 13 bases lay in between. The CDR3 loop is CASSQARPDNTEAFF. As DNA, the CDR3 is TGCGCCAGCAGCCAGGCGAGGCCGGATAACACTGAAGCTTTCTTT.

This chain joins TRBV6-4 and TRBJ1-5, with 7 bases that match TRBD1. Per germline, CDR1 MRHNA and CDR2 SNTAGT. The CDR3 runs to 15 residues. Trimming at V came to 6 bases and at J to 2 bases, leaving 7 bases not matched to a gene. DNA of the CDR3: TGTGCCAGCAGCGCCGGGACAGACGGCAATCAGCCCCAGCATTTT. It translates to CASSAGTDGNQPQHF.

The CDR3 is CASRDTGITDTQYF. The CDR3, as DNA: TGTGCCAGCAGAGATACAGGAATCACAGATACGCAGTATTTT. V and J are TRBV7-6 and TRBJ2-3, with D maybe TRBD1 (5 bases). Trimming shortened V by 6 bases and J by 2 bases, and 12 bases separated the two germline ends. The CDR3 runs 14 residues. Germline CDR1 and CDR2: SGHVS and FNYEAQ.

V gene TRBV5-1 combines with J gene TRBJ2-5; D is possibly TRBD2 (5 bases). CDR3 length equals 14 residues. The germline V gene encodes CDR1 SGHRS and CDR2 YFSETQ. V shed 1 base and J shed 5 bases, with 12 bases lying between them. The CDR3 is CASSLIPGGETQYF. The CDR3 DNA follows: TGCGCCAGCAGCTTGATACCTGGCGGGGAGACCCAGTACTTC. The whole variable domain, filled in from reference TRBV5-1 and TRBJ2-5, reads KAGVTQTPRYLIKTRGQQVTLSCSPISGHRSVSWYQQTPGQGLQFLFEYFSETQRNKGNFPGRFSGRQFSNSRSEMNVSTLELGDSALYLCASSLIPGGETQYFGPGTRLLVL.

This clone occurred once. V and J are TRBV5-1 and TRBJ2-7; D is uncertain. The V end lost 3 bases, the J end lost 9 bases, and 28 bases lay between the germline ends. The CDR3 extends over 17 amino acids. Germline V gene data show CDR1 as SGHRS and CDR2 as YFSETQ. The DNA for the CDR3 is TGCGCCAGCAGCTCCGACCCAACCCTTGAGGTTCTTACGGGGCAGTACTTC. Its protein is CASSSDPTLEVLTGQYF.

The chain carries TRBV29-1 and TRBJ2-7; TRBD2 matches at 11 bases. CDR1 SQVTM and CDR2 ANQGSEA come from the germline V gene. V lost 4 bases to trimming and J lost 2 bases; unmatched junction nucleotides: 1. The CDR3 contains 13 residues. CDR3 DNA sequence: TGCAGCGTTGCGGGACTAGCGGCCTACGAGCAGTACTTC. Protein: CSVAGLAAYEQYF.

The DNA for the CDR3 is TGTGCCAGCAGCTTGGCGGGGTATGGCTACACCTTC. Encoded protein: CASSLAGYGYTF. V is TRBV5-4 and J is TRBJ1-2; D gene ambiguous. V gave up 0 bases and J gave up 5 bases, with 5 bases separating them. There are 12 residues in the CDR3. The V gene's germline CDR1 is SGHNT and CDR2 YYREEE (reference sequence). Filled out from reference TRBV5-4 and TRBJ1-2, the complete variable domain reads ETGVTQSPTHLIKTRGQQVTLRCSSQSGHNTVSWYQQALGQGPQFIFQYYREEENGRGNFPPRFSGLQFPNYSSELNVNALELDDSALYLCASSLAGYGYTFGSGTRLTVV.

This clone occurred once. The chain has TRBV5-1 and TRBJ2-7; weak D call: TRBD1 (6 bases). Trimming took 1 base from V and 3 from J, leaving 11 bases between them. CDR3 length: 14 amino acids. Germline CDR1 reads SGHRS; CDR2 reads YFSETQ. This chain's CDR3 is CASSLTGNDYEQYF. The DNA for the CDR3 is TGCGCCAGCAGCTTGACAGGGAATGACTACGAGCAGTACTTC.

This chain connects TRBV6-6 to TRBJ1-6; 8 nucleotides line up with TRBD1. Per germline, CDR1 MNHNY and CDR2 SVGAGI (reference sequence). Trimming at V came to 4 bases and at J to 10 bases, leaving 6 bases not matched to a gene. The CDR3 spans 14 residues. Written as DNA, the CDR3 is TGTGCCAGCAGTTTCCAGGGGGCGAGATCACCCCTCCACTTT. Protein: CASSFQGARSPLHF.

CDR3 sequence: CASSLSQGTNYGYTF. Written as DNA, the CDR3 is TGCGCCAGCAGCTTGTCCCAGGGTACTAACTATGGCTACACCTTC. The chain uses TRBV5-1 and TRBJ1-2, with D perhaps matching TRBD1 (5 bases). This CDR3 region has 15 residues. The V end was cut by 1 base, the J end by 0 bases, with 10 bases between. Germline CDR1 and CDR2: SGHRS and YFSETQ.

The chain couples TRBV9 to TRBJ2-1; D is perhaps TRBD2 (7 bases). The CDR3 runs to 17 residues. In germline, CDR1 is SGDLS, CDR2 YYNGEE. V shed 3 bases and J shed 0 bases, with 16 bases lying between them. CDR3 nucleotide sequence: TGTGCCAGCAGCGGTGGGGGGGGCTTATACTCCTACAATGAGCAGTTCTTC. Protein product: CASSGGGGLYSYNEQFF. Full variable domain (rest looked up from reference TRBV9 and TRBJ2-1): DSGVTQTPKHLITATGQRVTLRCSPRSGDLSVYWYQQSLDQGLQFLIQYYNGEERAKGNILERFSAQQFPDLHSELNLSSLELGDSALYFCASSGGGGLYSYNEQFFGPGTRLTVL.

The chain carries TRBV29-1 and TRBJ2-7; D unresolved. The CDR3 runs 11 residues. Germline CDR1 and CDR2: SQVTM and ANQGSEA. V was shortened by 2 bases and J by 5 bases, with 7 bases between the two germline ends. The CDR3 loop reads CSVEKGDEQYF. In DNA form, the CDR3 reads TGCAGCGTTGAAAAAGGCGACGAGCAGTACTTC.

The CDR3 DNA follows: TGTGCCAGCAGTTTTCTAGGGGCCAGCACAGATACGCAGTATTTT. This codes for CASSFLGASTDTQYF. The genes are TRBV27 and TRBJ2-3; possible D gene TRBD1, 5 bases. The CDR3 totals 15 residues. The germline V and J ends were trimmed by 3 bases and 0 bases, with 10 bases remaining between them. CDR1 and CDR2 from the germline V gene are MNHEY and SMNVEV (reference sequence).

The rearrangement joins TRBV6-5 to TRBJ2-7, with 8 bases matching TRBD1. Unmatched junction bases numbered 6, after V lost 6 bases and J lost 5 bases. The CDR3 runs to 13 residues. In germline, CDR1 is MNHEY, CDR2 SVGAGI. DNA for the CDR3: TGTGCCAGCAGCAATCAGGGGGCCCACGAGCAGTACTTC. Protein: CASSNQGAHEQYF.

This clone was picked up one time. This sequence joins TRBV11-3 and TRBJ1-1, with TRBD1 matching 7 bases. The CDR3 is made up of 13 amino acids. Losses at the gene ends were 6 bases for V and 0 bases for J; bases not matched to a gene: 1. CDR1 is SGHNT and CDR2 is YENEEA in the germline V gene. The CDR3 here is CASRGQVNTEAFF. Written as DNA, the CDR3 is TGTGCCAGCAGAGGACAGGTGAACACTGAAGCTTTCTTT. The full variable domain, completed using reference TRBV11-3 and TRBJ1-1, is EAGVVQSPRYKIIEKKQPVAFWCNPISGHNTLYWYLQNLGQGPELLIRYENEEAVDDSQLPKDRFSAERLKGVDSTLKIQPAELGDSAVYLCASRGQVNTEAFFGQGTRLTVV.

V is TRBV6-5 and J is TRBJ1-1, with a possible D match to TRBD1 (6 bases). This CDR3 comprises 11 residues. V lost 0 bases, J lost 12 bases, and 8 bases lay in between. Germline CDR1 is MNHEY and CDR2 is SVGAGI. The CDR3 bases are TGTGCCAGCAGTTACTCTGGGGGCTCTTTCTTT. It codes for CASSYSGGSFF.

This chain connects TRBV2 to TRBJ2-7; TRBD1 is a possible D gene (6 bases). V gave up 4 bases and J gave up 5 bases, with 9 bases separating them. There are 12 residues in the CDR3. The germline CDR1 and CDR2 sequences are SNHLY and FYNNEI. CDR3 in amino acids: CASSANRDEQYF. For the CDR3, the DNA is TGTGCCAGCAGTGCCAACAGGGACGAGCAGTACTTC.

This clone appeared a single time. The chain joins TRBV5-1 to TRBJ2-7; D not resolved. The CDR3 has 14 residues. V lost 4 bases and J lost 4, with 15 bases in between. The germline V gene has CDR1 SGHRS and CDR2 YFSETQ. CDR3 loop: CASSRSLSGYEQYF. The DNA for the CDR3 is TGCGCCAGCAGCAGAAGTCTGAGTGGGTACGAGCAGTACTTC.

J is TRBJ1-4 and V is TRBV5-1; D is ambiguous. Trimming removed 0 bases from V and 8 bases from J, with 14 bases in between. This CDR3 comprises 15 residues. The germline V gene has CDR1 SGHRS and CDR2 YFSETQ. The CDR3 sequence: CASSLEGRPGEKLFF. The CDR3 nucleotides read TGCGCCAGCAGCTTGGAGGGCAGGCCAGGAGAAAAACTGTTTTTT. The variable domain in full, completed from reference TRBV5-1 and TRBJ1-4, reads KAGVTQTPRYLIKTRGQQVTLSCSPISGHRSVSWYQQTPGQGLQFLFEYFSETQRNKGNFPGRFSGRQFSNSRSEMNVSTLELGDSALYLCASSLEGRPGEKLFFGSGTQLSVL.

V is TRBV19 and J is TRBJ1-1; maybe TRBD1 (5 bases). This CDR3 is 12 amino acids long. CDR1 and CDR2 (germline): LNHDA, SQIVND (reference sequence). The V end was cut by 7 bases, the J end by 7 bases, with 13 bases between. CDR3 protein: CASKRSQGEAFF. CDR3 in DNA: TGTGCCAGTAAGCGGTCTCAGGGTGAAGCTTTCTTT.

The genes are TRBV30 and TRBJ2-3; 11 bases match TRBD2. CDR3 length: 15 amino acids. The germline gives CDR1 GTSNPN, CDR2 SVGIG (reference sequence). Unmatched junction bases numbered 1, after V lost 0 bases and J lost 2 bases. CDR3 region: CAWSVLAGATDTQYF. The CDR3 DNA reads as TGTGCCTGGAGTGTACTAGCGGGAGCCACAGATACGCAGTATTTT.

This chain connects TRBV2 to TRBJ2-2; D uncertain. The V gene's germline CDR1 is SNHLY and CDR2 FYNNEI. Trimming left V 4 bases short and J 0 bases short, with 6 bases between. There are 14 residues in the CDR3. CDR3: CASSGTANTGELFF. As DNA, the CDR3 is TGTGCCAGCAGTGGAACAGCGAACACCGGGGAGCTGTTTTTT.

The rearrangement uses TRBV11-2 and TRBJ2-3, with TRBD2 matching 11 bases. Germline V gene sequence: CDR1 SGHAT, CDR2 FQNNGV. The V gene end was trimmed by 3 bases and the J gene end by 2 bases; junction bases not matched to a gene: 7. There are 17 residues in the CDR3. The CDR3 loop is CASSFNLAGGYTDTQYF. CDR3 nucleotide sequence: TGTGCCAGCAGCTTCAATCTAGCGGGGGGATACACAGATACGCAGTATTTT.

Only one count was recorded for this clone. The rearrangement joins TRBV6-4 to TRBJ1-2; D is possibly TRBD1 (6 bases). Trimming cost V 7 bases and J 4 bases, with 10 bases left between them. Germline V gives CDR1 MRHNA, CDR2 SNTAGT. CDR3 length: 12 residues. CDR3 protein: CASTSRGYGYTF. In nucleotides, the CDR3 is TGTGCCAGCACCTCCAGGGGCTATGGCTACACCTTC.

The rearrangement joins TRBV19 to TRBJ1-5; D ambiguous. There are 14 residues in the CDR3. CDR1 LNHDA and CDR2 SQIVND come from the germline V gene (reference sequence). With 8 bases removed from V and 0 bases from J, the gap between germline ends came to 11 bases. CDR3 amino acids: CASFLRYSNQPQHF. CDR3 DNA sequence: TGTGCCAGTTTTCTAAGGTATAGCAATCAGCCCCAGCATTTT.

The J gene is TRBJ2-7, the V gene TRBV13; a possible D gene is TRBD2 (5 bases). The CDR3 length is 13 residues. CDR1 is PRHDT and CDR2 is FYEKMQ in the germline V gene (reference sequence). Trimming took 8 bases from V and 2 from J, leaving 13 bases between them. Here the CDR3 reads CASAGLGTYEQYF. DNA of the CDR3: TGTGCCAGCGCCGGACTCGGGACCTACGAGCAGTACTTC.